This paragraph reports one TCR beta chain. The antigen is undetermined. These data come from a study of long-term antiretroviral therapy in people with HIV. Study context: The earliest samples predate the 2015 immediate-ART recommendation by about a decade.

Survey-level resolution applied to immunoSEQ assay v3.0. The method was immunoSEQ multiplex PCR; TCRdb's version includes in-frame clones alone and lacks a portion of them. The data show approximately 41,000 clones, 75% to 90% seen once. The CDR3 has 16 amino acids. V was shortened by 1 base and J by 2 bases, with 14 bases between the two germline ends. The germline CDR1 and CDR2 sequences are MGHRA and YSYEKL. General study points: Participants lacked recorded data on ART adherence, viral resistance or therapy changes.

The source is a man between 18 and 35 years old with HIV. The chain uses TRBV4-1 and TRBJ1-1; D is unresolved. Sequenced material: unsorted PBMCs, taken 1.5 years after starting antiretroviral therapy. CDR3 amino acids: CASSQGSLSVNTEAFF. CDR3 nucleotides: TGCGCCAGCAGCCAAGGGTCTCTGTCAGTTAACACTGAAGCTTTCTTT.